The 26 T cell receptor beta chains reported below all come from one sample, sequenced in a study of beta chain features in type 1 diabetes. The whole isolated RNA underwent reverse transcription, so sequencing captured expressed TCRB transcripts. The table came from immunoSEQ multiplex PCR; TCRdb's copy has only in-frame clones and leaves some out. The table includes roughly 500,000 clones, about an eighth detected once. The source material was naive CD4+ T cells from blood. Receptors originate from a young woman in good health.

The V and J genes are TRBV12-2 and TRBJ1-1. TRBV12-2 constitutes a pseudogene. CDR3 length equals 17 residues. For the CDR3, the DNA is TGTGCAAGTCGCCCGAGTCCGGGGCCCCTAGGGTACACTGAAGCTTTCTTT. As protein: CASRPSPGPLGYTEAFF.

This clone was seen a handful of times. The chain is built from TRBV25-1 and TRBJ2-1; TRBD2 matches 10 bases. J was trimmed by 8 bases and V by 6 bases; bases with no gene match: 4. The length of the CDR3 is 13 residues. Germline CDR1 MGHDK, CDR2 SYGVNS. CDR3 sequence (DNA): TGTGCCAGCAGCCAGCGGGAGGGCCATGAGCAGTTCTTC. Translated, it gives CASSQREGHEQFF. Together with reference TRBV25-1 and TRBJ2-1, the CDR3 gives the full variable domain: EADIYQTPRYLVIGTGKKITLECSQTMGHDKMYWYQQDPGMELHLIHYSYGVNSTEKGDLSSESTVSRIRTEHFPLTLESARPSHTSQYLCASSQREGHEQFFGPGTRLTVL.

This clone was recorded a few times. The V gene is TRBV7-9, the J gene TRBJ2-5, with D perhaps being TRBD1 or TRBD2 (5 bases each). Trimming cost V 4 bases and J 5 bases, with 17 bases left between them. This CDR3 contains 15 residues. Germline CDR1 is SEHNR and CDR2 is FQNEAQ (reference sequence). CDR3 region: CASSSWDLGVETQYF. DNA for the CDR3: TGTGCCAGCAGCTCGTGGGACCTCGGGGTGGAGACCCAGTACTTC.

This clone was counted a few times. The chain joins TRBV2 to TRBJ1-6, with D hard to call. V was shortened by 4 bases and J by 9 bases, with 10 bases between the two germline ends. Germline CDR1 SNHLY, CDR2 FYNNEI. This CDR3 comprises 13 residues. CDR3 nucleotides: TGTGCCAGCAGTGGGGAGGTACCTTCACCCCTCCACTTT. It codes for CASSGEVPSPLHF.

The chain combines TRBV7-9 with TRBJ1-1, with D perhaps TRBD1 (6 bases). The CDR3 runs to 14 residues. V lost 5 bases and J lost 4, with 14 bases in between. Germline values: CDR1 SEHNR, CDR2 FQNEAQ (reference sequence). CDR3 nucleotide sequence: TGTGCCAGCAGCCCCGGCCAGGGGAGCACTGAAGCTTTCTTT. Translation gives CASSPGQGSTEAFF.

This clone turned up a few times. J is TRBJ2-3 and V is TRBV7-8; D is perhaps TRBD1 (5 bases). The CDR3 is made up of 14 amino acids. Trimming left V 2 bases short and J 6 bases short, with 12 bases between. Germline V gene lookup returns CDR1 SGHVS and CDR2 FQNEAQ. The CDR3 loop reads CASSLYRLKDTQYF. The CDR3 nucleotides read TGTGCCAGCAGCTTATACAGGCTCAAGGATACGCAGTATTTT.

CDR3 residues: CASSLAGQDEAFF. Here the CDR3 DNA reads TGCGCCAGCAGCTTGGCGGGACAGGATGAAGCTTTCTTT. V is TRBV5-1 and J is TRBJ1-1, with 8 bases fitting TRBD1. The ends lost 0 bases at V and 7 bases at J; junction bases unmatched: 2. The germline CDR1 and CDR2 sequences are SGHRS and YFSETQ. The CDR3 covers 13 residues.

This clone appeared a few times. This chain uses TRBV25-1 with TRBJ1-3, with D possibly TRBD1 on 6 matching bases. Per germline, CDR1 MGHDK and CDR2 SYGVNS. The CDR3 has 14 residues. Trimming removed 5 bases from V and 0 bases from J, with 8 bases in between. The CDR3 DNA reads as TGTGCCAGCAGTCGAGGGGGCTCTGGAAACACCATATATTTT. Translation: CASSRGGSGNTIYF. Combining the CDR3 with reference TRBV25-1 and TRBJ1-3 gives the whole variable domain EADIYQTPRYLVIGTGKKITLECSQTMGHDKMYWYQQDPGMELHLIHYSYGVNSTEKGDLSSESTVSRIRTEHFPLTLESARPSHTSQYLCASSRGGSGNTIYFGEGSWLTVV.

The chain links TRBV15 to TRBJ2-1; TRBD1 matches 7 bases. The CDR3 sequence is 17 residues long. Looked up from germline, CDR1 is LNHNV and CDR2 is YYDKDF (reference sequence). V was pared by 0 bases and J by 9 bases, with 14 bases of the junction left unmatched. CDR3 protein: CATSRDLATGLGGEQFF. DNA of the CDR3: TGTGCCACCAGCAGAGATTTGGCGACAGGGTTGGGCGGTGAGCAGTTCTTC.

This clone came up a few times. This rearrangement joins TRBV19 to TRBJ2-5; D call uncertain. Trimming left V 5 bases short and J 2 bases short, with 6 bases between. Per the germline V gene, CDR1 is LNHDA and CDR2 is SQIVND (reference sequence). The CDR3 consists of 12 residues. This CDR3 is CASSPEQETQYF. The CDR3 DNA follows: TGTGCCAGTAGTCCCGAGCAAGAGACCCAGTACTTC.

As regards this clone: The sample holds other DNA sequences that translate to the same CDR3. The CDR3 nucleotides are TGCGCCAGCAGCTTGGCCCTAGATACGCAGTATTTT. Translated: CASSLALDTQYF. The chain recombines TRBV5-1 with TRBJ2-3, with no clear D. Trimming took 0 bases from V and 5 from J, leaving 4 bases between them. Looked up from germline, CDR1 is SGHRS and CDR2 is YFSETQ. CDR3 length: 12 residues.

CDR3 loop: CASSPGSVTEAFF. The CDR3 bases are TGCGCCAGCAGCCCTGGCTCGGTCACTGAAGCTTTCTTT. The rearrangement links TRBV5-1 to TRBJ1-1; unclear D gene. The CDR3 is 13 amino acids. V was clipped by 4 bases and J by 4 bases, with 11 bases between them. In germline, CDR1 is SGHRS, CDR2 YFSETQ. Supplemented by reference TRBV5-1 and TRBJ1-1, the full variable domain reads KAGVTQTPRYLIKTRGQQVTLSCSPISGHRSVSWYQQTPGQGLQFLFEYFSETQRNKGNFPGRFSGRQFSNSRSEMNVSTLELGDSALYLCASSPGSVTEAFFGQGTRLTVV.

This clone came up a few times. The same CDR3 arises from other DNA sequences in this sample as well. V gene TRBV29-1 combines with J gene TRBJ2-3, with D unresolved. CDR1 and CDR2 from the germline V gene are SQVTM and ANQGSEA. V lost 6 bases, J lost 4 bases, and 23 bases lay in between. The CDR3 has 16 residues. The CDR3 is CSVDRLSIPSPDTQYF. DNA for the CDR3: TGCAGCGTGGATCGGCTATCGATACCCAGTCCAGATACGCAGTATTTT.

This clone was seen only a few times. The chain joins TRBV14 to TRBJ2-1; D gene uncertain. Germline loops: CDR1 SGHDN, CDR2 FVKESK. The V end was cut by 3 bases, the J end by 4 bases, with 10 bases between. The CDR3 is 14 amino acids. CDR3 coding DNA: TGTGCCAGCAGCCACCTACCCTCGTACAATGAGCAGTTCTTC. The encoded protein is CASSHLPSYNEQFF.

In this sample, this clone turned up a few times. The V gene is TRBV21-1, the J gene TRBJ2-7; no check of the table's D call, TRBD2, against the DNA was made. TRBV21-1 is noted as a pseudogene. The CDR3 is made up of 12 amino acids. CDR3 bases: TGTGCCAGCAGCAGAGAGCGGGAAGAGCAGTACGTC. It translates to CASSREREEQYV.

The chain links TRBV14 to TRBJ2-1; TRBD1 matches 11 bases. V shed 4 bases, J shed 6 bases, and the junction held 11 bases outside the gene matches. Germline-derived CDR1 and CDR2 are SGHDN and FVKESK. The CDR3 has 17 residues. The CDR3 DNA reads TGTGCCAGCAGCCGAAGGGTCCCCGGGACAGGGGGCAATGAGCAGTTCTTC. It yields the protein CASSRRVPGTGGNEQFF.

This clone showed up just a few times. This sequence joins TRBV5-1 and TRBJ2-1; 14 bases match TRBD2. CDR1 and CDR2 (germline): SGHRS, YFSETQ. The CDR3 is 18 residues long. V was pared by 0 bases and J by 3 bases, with 5 bases of the junction left unmatched. CDR3 protein: CASSLAGLAGAGYNEQFF. The CDR3 DNA reads as TGCGCCAGCAGCTTGGCGGGACTAGCGGGGGCCGGCTACAATGAGCAGTTCTTC.

The rearrangement links TRBV6-6 to TRBJ1-1, with unresolved D. V was clipped by 6 bases and J by 3 bases, with 5 bases between them. Germline CDR1 reads MNHNY; CDR2 reads SVGAGI (reference sequence). The CDR3 contains 11 residues. CDR3 loop: CASSRDTEAFF. The CDR3 coding sequence is TGTGCCAGCAGCCGAGACACTGAAGCTTTCTTT.

This clone has a handful of counts. The chain employs TRBV7-8 and TRBJ2-3, with D tentatively TRBD1 (7 bases). The CDR3 covers 15 residues. Per the germline V gene, CDR1 is SGHVS and CDR2 is FQNEAQ. Trimming took off 3 bases at V and 8 bases at J, with 18 bases between the two ends. CDR3 sequence (DNA): TGTGCCAGCAGCTTGGAGGGGGCGACGACTGGTACGCAGTATTTT. Its translation is CASSLEGATTGTQYF.

There are a few counts of this clone. The rearrangement links TRBV6-5 to TRBJ2-7; maybe TRBD1 (5 bases). This CDR3 has 15 residues. Per the germline V gene, CDR1 is MNHEY and CDR2 is SVGAGI. V was cut by 2 bases and J by 2 bases, with 13 bases left in between. This CDR3 is CASSYQGRKAYEQYF. The CDR3 DNA sequence: TGTGCCAGCAGTTACCAGGGAAGGAAGGCCTACGAGCAGTACTTC.

This clone has only a few counts. The chain links TRBV6-5 to TRBJ2-7; the D is unclear. The ends were cut back, 9 bases at V and 6 bases at J, with 18 bases in the middle. The CDR3 extends over 13 amino acids. Germline assignment: CDR1 MNHEY and CDR2 SVGAGI. CDR3 loop: CARHVGPKGEQYF. The CDR3 region has the DNA TGTGCCAGACATGTGGGTCCCAAAGGCGAGCAGTACTTC.

This clone showed up just a few times. The chain couples TRBV5-1 to TRBJ2-5, with TRBD2 as a possible D gene (6 bases). CDR1 SGHRS and CDR2 YFSETQ come from the germline V gene. V was shortened by 1 base and J by 5 bases, with 9 bases between the two germline ends. The CDR3 contains 13 residues. CDR3 protein: CASSLFAGETQYF. Here the CDR3 DNA reads TGCGCCAGCAGCTTGTTTGCGGGGGAGACCCAGTACTTC. Full variable domain (remainder filled in from reference TRBV5-1 and TRBJ2-5): KAGVTQTPRYLIKTRGQQVTLSCSPISGHRSVSWYQQTPGQGLQFLFEYFSETQRNKGNFPGRFSGRQFSNSRSEMNVSTLELGDSALYLCASSLFAGETQYFGPGTRLLVL.

In its sample, this clone was seen a few times. In DNA, the CDR3 is TGTGCCAGCAGCTTAGTTTTCGGGATCACAGATACGCAGTATTTT. It is translated as CASSLVFGITDTQYF. V gene TRBV7-2 combines with J gene TRBJ2-3; perhaps TRBD2 as D (5 bases). The CDR3 runs 15 residues. Trimming stripped 1 base from V and 2 bases from J, with 10 bases between. Germline CDR1 and CDR2: SGHTA and FQGNSA.

This clone was seen only a few times. The chain is built from TRBV14 and TRBJ1-3; 7 nucleotides line up with TRBD1. Per the germline V gene, CDR1 is SGHDN and CDR2 is FVKESK. The V gene end was trimmed by 5 bases and the J gene end by 7 bases; junction bases not matched to a gene: 5. This CDR3 has 13 residues. In DNA, the CDR3 is TGTGCCAGCAGCAATCCAGGGGGGAACACCATATATTTT. This codes for CASSNPGGNTIYF.

This rearrangement joins TRBV11-2 to TRBJ2-1; 12 bases agree with TRBD2. The CDR3 covers 18 residues. Per germline, CDR1 SGHAT and CDR2 FQNNGV. Trimming removed 5 bases from V and 4 bases from J; junction bases left unmatched: 12. The CDR3 loop reads CASSHRTSGVVGYNEQFF. CDR3 bases: TGTGCCAGCAGCCATAGGACTAGCGGGGTGGTGGGTTACAATGAGCAGTTCTTC.

This clone has just a few counts. This chain connects TRBV15 to TRBJ2-1; 7 bases are a match to TRBD2. The CDR3 has 15 residues. V shed 3 bases and J 3 bases; nucleotides not matched to a gene: 5. Germline V gene lookup returns CDR1 LNHNV and CDR2 YYDKDF (reference sequence). In DNA, the CDR3 is TGTGCCACCAGCAGGGTCGGACTAGTCTACAATGAGCAGTTCTTC. Protein sequence: CATSRVGLVYNEQFF.